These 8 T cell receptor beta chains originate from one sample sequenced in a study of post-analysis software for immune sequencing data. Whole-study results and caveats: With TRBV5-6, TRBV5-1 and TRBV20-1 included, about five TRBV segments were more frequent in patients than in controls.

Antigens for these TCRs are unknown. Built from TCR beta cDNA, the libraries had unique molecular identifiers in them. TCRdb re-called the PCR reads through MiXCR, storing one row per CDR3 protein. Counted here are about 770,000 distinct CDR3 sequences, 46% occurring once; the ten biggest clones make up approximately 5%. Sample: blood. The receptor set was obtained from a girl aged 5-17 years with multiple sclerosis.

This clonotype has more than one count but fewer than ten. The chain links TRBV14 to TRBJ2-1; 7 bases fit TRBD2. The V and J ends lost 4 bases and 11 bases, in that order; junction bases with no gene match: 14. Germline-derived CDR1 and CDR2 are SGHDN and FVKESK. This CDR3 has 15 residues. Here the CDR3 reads CASSPGGRTDVKQFF. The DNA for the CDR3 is TGTGCCAGCAGCCCGGGGGGACGGACGGACGTCAAGCAGTTCTTC.

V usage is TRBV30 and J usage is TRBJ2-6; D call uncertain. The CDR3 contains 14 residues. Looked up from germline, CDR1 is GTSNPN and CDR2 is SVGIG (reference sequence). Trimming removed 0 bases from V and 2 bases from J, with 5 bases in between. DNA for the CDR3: TGTGCCTGGAGTGTTGGGGCTGGGGCCAACGTCCTGACTTTC. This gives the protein CAWSVGAGANVLTF.

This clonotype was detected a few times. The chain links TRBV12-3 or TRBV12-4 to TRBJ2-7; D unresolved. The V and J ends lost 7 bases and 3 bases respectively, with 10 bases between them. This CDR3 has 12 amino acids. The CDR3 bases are TGTGCCAGCAACAGCAACATCTACGAGCAGTACTTC. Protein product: CASNSNIYEQYF.

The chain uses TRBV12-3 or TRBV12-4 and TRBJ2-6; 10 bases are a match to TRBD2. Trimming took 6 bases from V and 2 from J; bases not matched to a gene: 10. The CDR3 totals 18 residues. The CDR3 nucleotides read TGTGCCAGCAGGCGTACTAGCGGGGAAGCCCCTGGGGCCAACGTCCTGACTTTC. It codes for CASRRTSGEAPGANVLTF.

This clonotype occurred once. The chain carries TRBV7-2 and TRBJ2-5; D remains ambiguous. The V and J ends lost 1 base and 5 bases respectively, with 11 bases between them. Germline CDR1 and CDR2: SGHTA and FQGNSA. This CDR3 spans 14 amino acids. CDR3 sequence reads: CASSLVRVSETQYF. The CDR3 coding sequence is TGTGCCAGCAGCTTAGTTAGGGTCTCGGAGACCCAGTACTTC.

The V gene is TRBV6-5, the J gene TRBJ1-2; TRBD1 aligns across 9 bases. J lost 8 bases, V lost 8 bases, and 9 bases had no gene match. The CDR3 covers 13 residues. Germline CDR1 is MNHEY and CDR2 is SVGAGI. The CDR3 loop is CASLGQGWVGYTF. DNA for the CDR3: TGTGCCAGCCTCGGACAGGGGTGGGTCGGCTACACCTTC.

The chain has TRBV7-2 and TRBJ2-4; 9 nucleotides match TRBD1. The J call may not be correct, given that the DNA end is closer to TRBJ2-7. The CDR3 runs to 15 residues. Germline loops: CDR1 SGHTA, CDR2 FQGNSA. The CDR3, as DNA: TGTGCCAGCAGCTTGGGACAGGGAAGGACCTACGAGCAGTACTTC. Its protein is CASSLGQGRTYEQYF.

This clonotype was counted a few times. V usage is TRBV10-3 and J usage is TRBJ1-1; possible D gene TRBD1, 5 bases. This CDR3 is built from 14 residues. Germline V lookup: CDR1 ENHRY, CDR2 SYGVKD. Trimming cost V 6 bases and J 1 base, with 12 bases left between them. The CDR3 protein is CAIRAGTENTEAFF. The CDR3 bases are TGTGCCATCAGAGCCGGGACCGAGAACACTGAAGCTTTCTTT.